The 22 T cell receptor beta chains presented below share a single source sample, sequenced in a study of blood T cells in healthy people across ages. A second 7 to 11 cycle PCR used barcoded and J-beta primers. Via MiXCR, TCRdb re-called the 5' RACE reads, giving one row per CDR3 protein. This table has roughly 1,500,000 distinct CDR3 sequences, about 31% appearing once. Sequenced input: blood. The receptors stem from a woman aged 30 to 39 in good health.

In the case of this clonotype: A read error may produce the germline difference seen at one junction end. V is TRBV5-1 and J is TRBJ2-3; 8 bases map to TRBD2. Germline V CDR1 and CDR2: SGHRS, YFSETQ. This CDR3 region has 16 residues. CDR3: CASSHASGGSTDTRYF. CDR3 nucleotides: TGCGCCAGCAGCCATGCCAGCGGGGGAAGCACAGATACGCGGTATTTT.

This clonotype was observed a handful of times. The V and J genes are TRBV3-1 and TRBJ2-1, with D unresolved. V was pared by 4 bases and J by 0 bases, with 13 bases between. Germline V gene sequence: CDR1 LGHDT, CDR2 YNNKEL (reference sequence). This CDR3 spans 16 amino acids. CDR3 protein: CASSPELLSSYNEQFF. As DNA, the CDR3 is TGTGCCAGCAGCCCCGAACTACTCAGCTCCTACAATGAGCAGTTCTTC.

The V and J genes are TRBV6-2 or TRBV6-3 and TRBJ1-6; 9 bases are a match to TRBD1. CDR1 and CDR2 from the germline V gene are MNHEY and SVGEGT. The CDR3 totals 17 residues. V trimming: 5 bases; J trimming: 7 bases; junction bases outside the gene matches: 12. In DNA form, the CDR3 reads TGTGCCAGCAGTACATCCCCGGGACAGGGAAGGAATTCACCCCTCCACTTT. Its protein is CASSTSPGQGRNSPLHF.

The chain uses TRBV6-5 and TRBJ2-1; perhaps TRBD2 as D (7 bases). V shed 8 bases and J shed 8 bases, with 13 bases lying between them. Germline CDR1 and CDR2: MNHEY and SVGAGI. The CDR3 spans 12 residues. The CDR3 region is CASGRGADEQFF. In DNA, the CDR3 is TGTGCCAGCGGACGGGGGGCCGATGAGCAGTTCTTC.

This chain uses TRBV28 with TRBJ1-5; 7 nucleotides match TRBD1. The CDR3 contains 16 residues. Germline V gene sequence: CDR1 MDHEN, CDR2 SYDVKM. Trimming took 1 base from V and 2 from J; bases not matched to a gene: 5. The CDR3 nucleotides are TGTGCCAGCAGTTTATCGTCTGGACAGGGCAATCAGCCCCAGCATTTT. This translates into CASSLSSGQGNQPQHF.

The rearrangement joins TRBV15 to TRBJ2-5; 9 bases are a match to TRBD2. The germline gives CDR1 LNHNV, CDR2 YYDKDF (reference sequence). J lost 2 bases, V lost 0 bases, and 4 bases had no gene match. This CDR3 has 16 residues. CDR3 sequence reads: CATSRDLTSGQETQYF. The CDR3 DNA reads TGTGCCACCAGCAGAGATTTAACTAGCGGGCAAGAGACCCAGTACTTC.

This clonotype has at least ten counts. The rearrangement links TRBV29-1 to TRBJ2-1; D is unresolved. The germline CDR1 and CDR2 sequences are SQVTM and ANQGSEA. The CDR3 extends over 11 amino acids. Trimming took 2 bases from V and 6 from J, leaving 5 bases between them. The CDR3 nucleotides read TGCAGCGTTGAACTCCCCAATGAGCAGTTCTTC. Its translation is CSVELPNEQFF.

This rearrangement joins TRBV5-4 to TRBJ2-7, with D possibly TRBD2 on 6 matching bases. V was pared by 4 bases and J by 4 bases, with 18 bases between. Germline loops: CDR1 SGHNT, CDR2 YYREEE (reference sequence). This CDR3 comprises 15 residues. The chain's CDR3 is CASSAWGRRGYEQYF. As DNA, the CDR3 is TGTGCCAGCAGCGCCTGGGGCCGCCGGGGGTACGAGCAGTACTTC.

This sequence joins TRBV2 and TRBJ2-7; possibly TRBD1 or TRBD2 for D (5 bases each). This CDR3 region has 16 residues. Germline loops: CDR1 SNHLY, CDR2 FYNNEI. V shed 1 base and J shed 2 bases, with 15 bases lying between them. The CDR3 reads CASSEVWVGDAYEQYF. The DNA for the CDR3 is TGTGCCAGCAGTGAAGTGTGGGTGGGGGACGCCTACGAGCAGTACTTC. Looking up the rest from reference TRBV2 and TRBJ2-7 gives the full variable domain: EPEVTQTPSHQVTQMGQEVILRCVPISNHLYFYWYRQILGQKVEFLVSFYNNEISEKSEIFDDQFSVERPDGSNFTLKIRSTKLEDSAMYFCASSEVWVGDAYEQYFGPGTRLTVT.

The CDR3 here is CASSLMLSSATDTQYF. The CDR3 coding sequence is TGTGCCAGCAGCTTAATGTTGTCGTCAGCGACAGATACGCAGTATTTT. This chain uses TRBV7-9 with TRBJ2-3; D unclear. The CDR3 runs 16 residues. Trimming left V 2 bases short and J 3 bases short, with 15 bases between. CDR1 is SEHNR, CDR2 FQNEAQ, per germline (reference sequence). The full variable domain, in which reference TRBV7-9 and TRBJ2-3 provide the parts outside the CDR3, is DTGVSQNPRHKITKRGQNVTFRCDPISEHNRLYWYRQTLGQGPEFLTYFQNEAQLEKSRLLSDRFSAERPKGSFSTLEIQRTEQGDSAMYLCASSLMLSSATDTQYFGPGTRLTVL.

This clonotype was seen a handful of times. One end of the junction does not line up with germline, which may come from a read error. The V gene is TRBV7-3, the J gene TRBJ2-1; 7 positions agree with TRBD2. Looked up from germline, CDR1 is SGHTA and CDR2 is FQGTGA. This CDR3 has 15 amino acids. As DNA, the CDR3 is TGTGCCAGCAGCTTAGTGGGAGGGAAGTACAATGAGCAGGTCTTC. Amino acid sequence: CASSLVGGKYNEQVF.

A remark on this clonotype: A junction end diverges from the germline sequence, so it may reflect a read error. The chain joins TRBV30 to TRBJ2-5; maybe TRBD2 (6 bases). Germline-derived CDR1 and CDR2 are GTSNPN and SVGIG (reference sequence). This CDR3 region has 12 residues. The chain's CDR3 is CAFQRLVETQHF. The CDR3, as DNA: TGTGCCTTTCAAAGACTAGTTGAGACCCAGCACTTC.

In this sample, this clonotype turned up a few times. V usage is TRBV20-1 and J usage is TRBJ1-2; D possibly corresponds to TRBD1 (5 bases). Germline values: CDR1 DFQATT, CDR2 SNEGSKA (reference sequence). V was cut by 0 bases and J by 7 bases, with 12 bases left in between. The CDR3 runs 13 residues. The CDR3 sequence is CSARDPRQSGYTF. In DNA, the CDR3 is TGCAGTGCTAGAGATCCTAGACAGAGTGGCTACACCTTC.

The rearrangement links TRBV20-1 to TRBJ2-3; 8 bases line up with TRBD1. V was clipped by 5 bases and J by 3 bases; unmatched bases: 10. Germline CDR1 DFQATT, CDR2 SNEGSKA (reference sequence). The CDR3 is 15 residues long. The CDR3 is CSALTGTGGTDTQYF. CDR3 sequence (DNA): TGCAGTGCTCTAACCGGGACAGGTGGAACAGATACGCAGTATTTT.

This clonotype showed up just a few times. This chain links TRBV27 with TRBJ2-7; D remains ambiguous. CDR1 and CDR2 (germline): MNHEY, SMNVEV (reference sequence). This CDR3 has 14 residues. The V end lost 1 base, the J end lost 0 bases, and 7 bases lay between the germline ends. CDR3 DNA sequence: TGTGCCAGCAGTTTATTTGTCCCCTCCTACGAGCAGTACTTC. The encoded protein is CASSLFVPSYEQYF.

This clonotype was seen many times. The V and J genes are TRBV12-3 or TRBV12-4 and TRBJ2-7; maybe TRBD1 (5 bases). The V and J ends lost 7 bases and 0 bases respectively, with 10 bases between them. The CDR3 is 13 amino acids. The CDR3 protein is CASTIRGSYEQYF. The CDR3 nucleotides read TGTGCCAGCACCATAAGGGGCTCCTACGAGCAGTACTTC.

This clonotype was counted ten times or more. V gene TRBV6-6 combines with J gene TRBJ2-3; a weak D match, TRBD1 (6 bases). The CDR3 extends over 13 amino acids. V gave up 7 bases and J gave up 0 bases, with 8 bases separating them. Germline CDR1 and CDR2: MNHNY and SVGAGI (reference sequence). The CDR3 sequence is CASNRASTDTQYF. In DNA form, the CDR3 reads TGTGCCAGCAACAGGGCTAGCACAGATACGCAGTATTTT.

This clonotype was observed a handful of times. This rearrangement joins TRBV20-1 to TRBJ2-4, with 7 bases identical to TRBD1. Germline V lookup: CDR1 DFQATT, CDR2 SNEGSKA (reference sequence). There are 14 residues in the CDR3. V shed 6 bases, J shed 3 bases, and the junction held 8 bases outside the gene matches. This CDR3 reads CSAISRQGKNIQYF. The DNA of the CDR3 is TGCAGTGCCATCTCCAGACAGGGCAAAAACATTCAGTACTTC.

This clonotype was observed at least ten times. The chain combines TRBV7-9 with TRBJ2-4; 8 nucleotides line up with TRBD1. With V trimmed by 5 bases and J by 0 bases, 6 bases remained unmatched. Germline lookup yields CDR1 SEHNR and CDR2 FQNEAQ (reference sequence). The CDR3 length is 16 residues. As DNA, the CDR3 is TGTGCCAGCAGCACGCAGGGGGCGCGAGCCAAAAACATTCAGTACTTC. Translating gives CASSTQGARAKNIQYF.

This clonotype has only a few counts. The rearrangement uses TRBV6-4 and TRBJ2-6; TRBD1 is a possible D gene (5 bases). The V and J ends lost 5 bases and 1 base respectively, with 12 bases between them. This CDR3 has 16 residues. Germline-derived CDR1 and CDR2 are MRHNA and SNTAGT. The CDR3 here is CASSSKAGSGANVLTF. The CDR3 region has the DNA TGTGCCAGCAGTAGTAAAGCAGGGTCTGGGGCCAACGTCCTGACTTTC.

With respect to this clonotype: A much larger clone differs from this one at a single base, so this may be a read error. The chain joins TRBV29-1 to TRBJ2-5; the match to TRBD2 covers 11 bases. Germline V lookup: CDR1 SQVTM, CDR2 ANQGSEA. The CDR3 consists of 13 residues. The CDR3 DNA is TGCAGCGCGAGGGGACTAGCGGCAGAGACCCGGTACTTC. Translating it yields CSARGLAAETRYF.

This clonotype was counted only a few times. The CDR3 is CASSSRTGRNYEQYF. The CDR3, as DNA: TGTGCCAGCAGTTCACGGACAGGGAGGAACTACGAGCAGTACTTC. This sequence joins TRBV6-5 and TRBJ2-7, with 8 bases fitting TRBD1. Trimming at V came to 4 bases and at J to 3 bases, leaving 8 bases not matched to a gene. From germline, CDR1 is MNHEY and CDR2 SVGAGI. This CDR3 spans 15 amino acids.